Listed below are T cell receptor beta chains from one sample, sequenced in a study of blood T cell repertoires in COVID-19. Clones were read by immunoSEQ multiplex PCR, and TCRdb kept only the in-frame ones, dropping some. This table has 91,000 or so clones, approximately 86% appearing once. The source material was peripheral blood. These receptors came from a woman in her sixties in a cohort sampled during active or convalescent COVID-19. CDR3s include the opening cysteine and the closing phenylalanine or tryptophan. A D gene is named only where the DNA matches it firmly. Part of the rows lack a size; the others show once, few, many or a class for expanded clones.

>-|TRBV5-1|-|TRBJ2-7
TGCGCCAGCAGCTGGGGGGGCGTTGGGACCTACGAGCAGTACTTC
CASSWGGVGTYEQYF
>-|TRBV5-1|-|TRBJ1-1
TGCGCCAGCAGCTTGGTGGCAGGGCGGAACACTGAAGCTTTCTTT
CASSLVAGRNTEAFF
>-|TRBV7-3|TRBD1|TRBJ1-6
TGTGCCAGCAGCCCGAGGGGGACAGACAATTCACCCCTCCACTTT
CASSPRGTDNSPLHF
>-|TRBV6-1|-|TRBJ1-2
TGTGCCAGCAGTGAAGGACAGCACTATGGCTACACCTTC
CASSEGQHYGYTF
>-|TRBV6-5|-|TRBJ1-1
TGTGCCAGCAGTCAACGGACAGCGAACACTGAAGCTTTCTTT
CASSQRTANTEAFF
>-|TRBV7-9|-|TRBJ1-6
TGTGCCAGCAGCTTAGGGGGGAGGAGTTCACCCCTCCACTTT
CASSLGGRSSPLHF
>-|TRBV27|TRBD2|TRBJ2-1
TGTGCCAGCAGTTTATTACTAGGTCTAGCGGAGTCGAGAGAGCAGTTCTTC
CASSLLLGLAESREQFF
>-|TRBV6-5|-|TRBJ1-2
TGTGCCAGCAGCCCCGAGACTTTTGCTTATGGCTACACCTTC
CASSPETFAYGYTF
>once|TRBV5-1|TRBD1|TRBJ2-1
TGCGCCAGCAGCAAGGGACAGGGTCACTACAATGAGCAGTTCTTC
CASSKGQGHYNEQFF
>few|TRBV19|-|TRBJ2-5
TGTGCCAGTAGTGTGGGGGGGGCCCTCCAAGAGACCCAGTACTTC
CASSVGGALQETQYF
>few|TRBV7-9|-|TRBJ1-6
TGTGCCAGCAGCTCCCAACTAAATTCACCCCTCCACTTT
CASSSQLNSPLHF
>-|TRBV5-6|TRBD2|TRBJ2-5
TGTGCCAGCAGCCTGCCGGGAGGGAACGGGGAGACCCAGTACTTC
CASSLPGGNGETQYF
>-|TRBV11-2|-|TRBJ1-2
TGTGCCAGCAGAGTTAATTCAGGGAGGGACTATGGCTACACCTTC
CASRVNSGRDYGYTF
>-|TRBV11-3|-|TRBJ2-7
TGTGCCAGCAGCTTAGGGTCCGGGAGCTACGAGCAGTACTTC
CASSLGSGSYEQYF
>-|TRBV7-9|-|TRBJ1-2
TGTGCCAGCAGCTTATCCACTCTCTATGGCTACACCTTC
CASSLSTLYGYTF
>-|TRBV27|-|TRBJ1-5
TGTGCCAGCAGTTTCAGTAGGGGGAACCAGCCCCAGCATTTT
CASSFSRGNQPQHF
>few|TRBV5-1|TRBD2|TRBJ2-1
TGCGCCAGCAGCTTGCGGGCCGGGGGGGATGAGCAGTTCTTC
CASSLRAGGDEQFF
>few|TRBV6-6|-|TRBJ1-1
TGTGCCTCCATAACCTGGGCGACCGACACTGAAGCTTTCTTT
CASITWATDTEAFF
>-|TRBV5-6|-|TRBJ2-5
TGTGCCAGCAGCTTGGCCTTAGAGACCCAGTACTTC
CASSLALETQYF
>-|TRBV5-1|TRBD1|TRBJ1-4
TGCGCCAGCAGCTTGGCCGGGACAGGGAATGAAAAACTGTTTTTT
CASSLAGTGNEKLFF
>-|TRBV2|-|TRBJ1-1
TGTGCCAGCAGTTCAGGGTCGTCGACTGAAGCTTTCTTT
CASSSGSSTEAFF
>-|TRBV3-1/TRBV3-2|TRBD1|TRBJ1-2
TGTGCCAGCAGCATCGGACAGGGGGCGGGAAACTATGGCTACACCTTC
CASSIGQGAGNYGYTF
>-|TRBV7-2|TRBD2|TRBJ2-3
TGTGCCAGCAGCTTAAAGGGGCTAGCGGGAGTAAACGTAGATACGCAGTATTTT
CASSLKGLAGVNVDTQYF
>-|TRBV7-2|-|TRBJ2-5
TGTGCCAGCAGGGGGGGACAGAACCAAGAGACCCAGTACTTC
CASRGGQNQETQYF
>-|TRBV30|TRBD1|TRBJ1-3
TGTGCCTGGGGACAGGGAGGTGCTATATATTTT
CAWGQGGAIYF
>-|TRBV18|TRBD2|TRBJ2-2
TGTGCCAGCTCACCACCGACGGGAGGAGGTGCCACCGGGGAGCTGTTTTTT
CASSPPTGGGATGELFF
>once|TRBV7-6|-|TRBJ2-2
TGTGCCAGCAGCTTGCGGCCGAACACCGGGGAGCTGTTTTTT
CASSLRPNTGELFF
>-|TRBV3-1/TRBV3-2|TRBD1|TRBJ1-2
TGTGCCAGCCGACAGGGGCACGGTGGCTACACCTTC
CASRQGHGGYTF
>-|TRBV3-1/TRBV3-2|-|TRBJ1-1
TGTGCCAGCAGCTCCCCTCCGTTGAGCACTGAAGCTTTCTTT
CASSSPPLSTEAFF
>-|TRBV27|-|TRBJ1-6
TGTGCCAGCAGTCTGACCCCGGCGGGTTATAATTCACCCCTCCACTTT
CASSLTPAGYNSPLHF
>-|TRBV29-1|-|TRBJ1-2
TGCAGCGCTACCCTGCGGCTGGACTATGGCTACACCTTC
CSATLRLDYGYTF
>-|TRBV6-4|-|TRBJ2-4
TGTGCCAGCAGTGACCCCCGGCGGGTAGCCAAAAACATTCAGTACTTC
CASSDPRRVAKNIQYF
>-|TRBV11-2|-|TRBJ1-1
TGTGCCAGCAGCTTTGGGAGGGAGCCATATGCTTTCTTT
CASSFGREPYAFF
>-|TRBV18|TRBD1|TRBJ2-3
TGTGCCAGCTCACCAACAGGGGGGCCCACAGATACGCAGTATTTT
CASSPTGGPTDTQYF
>-|TRBV6-5|-|TRBJ1-1
TGTGCCAGCAGTTACTCTGGAGTGAACACTGAAGCTTTCTTT
CASSYSGVNTEAFF
>-|TRBV11-3|TRBD2|TRBJ2-5
TGTGCCAGCAGCCCCGCGGGAGGGCCGGAGGAGACCCAGTACTTC
CASSPAGGPEETQYF
>-|TRBV3-1/TRBV3-2|TRBD1|TRBJ1-3
TGTGCCAGCAGTCCCACTTTAGGACAGGGGGGAGGAAACACCATATATTTT
CASSPTLGQGGGNTIYF
>-|TRBV9|-|TRBJ1-2
TGTGCCAGCAGCTTAGGACCTCTAGCTAACTATGGCTACACCTTC
CASSLGPLANYGYTF
>-|TRBV9|-|TRBJ1-6
TGTGCCAGCAGCGTATCGGGGGGCGTTTCCTATAATTCACCCCTCCACTTT
CASSVSGGVSYNSPLHF
>-|TRBV6-1|-|TRBJ2-7
TGTGCCAGCAGTGAATATTACGGGAGCACCTACGAGCAGTACTTC
CASSEYYGSTYEQYF
>-|TRBV11-2|TRBD1|TRBJ1-5
TGTGCCAGCAGCTTAAATGCAGGGGGCTGGCAGCCCCAGCATTTT
CASSLNAGGWQPQHF
>-|TRBV4-1|-|TRBJ1-2
TGCGCCAGCAGCCAAGATCAGGGCGGCTACACCTTC
CASSQDQGGYTF